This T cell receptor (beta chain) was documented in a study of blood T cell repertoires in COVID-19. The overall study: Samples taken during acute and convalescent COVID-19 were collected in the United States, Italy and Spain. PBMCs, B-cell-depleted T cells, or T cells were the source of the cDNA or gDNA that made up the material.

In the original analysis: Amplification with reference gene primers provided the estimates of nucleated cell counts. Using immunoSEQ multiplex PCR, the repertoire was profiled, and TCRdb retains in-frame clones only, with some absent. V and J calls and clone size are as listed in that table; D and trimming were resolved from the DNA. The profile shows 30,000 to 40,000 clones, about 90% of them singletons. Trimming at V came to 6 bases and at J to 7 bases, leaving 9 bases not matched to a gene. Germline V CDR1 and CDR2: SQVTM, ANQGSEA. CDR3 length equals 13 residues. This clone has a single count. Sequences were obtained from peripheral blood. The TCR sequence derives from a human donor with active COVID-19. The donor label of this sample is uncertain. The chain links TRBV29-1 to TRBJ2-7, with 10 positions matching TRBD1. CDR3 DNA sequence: TGCAGCGTCACGACAGGGGGCGCTTGGGAGCAGTACTTC. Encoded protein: CSVTTGGAWEQYF.